These T cell receptor beta chains were read from a single sample in a study of blood T cell repertoires in COVID-19. Measured with immunoSEQ multiplex PCR; TCRdb has only the in-frame clones, and not every one. The table has around 470,000 clones, 90% seen once. Sequencing was done on a sample of PBMCs or T cells enriched from blood (not recorded which). These receptors were obtained from a man aged 18 to 35 who had recovered from COVID-19. Each CDR3 is given with its conserved first and last residue. Fields, in order: V gene, D gene, J gene, clone size, CDR3 protein, CDR3 DNA. A D gene is named only where the DNA matches it firmly. Clone size is given for some rows only: seen once, a few or many times, or a class if the clone is expanded.

v_gene: TRBV28
d_gene: NA
j_gene: TRBJ2-5
abundance: NA
CDR3aa: CASTRGSGAGETQYF
CDR3nt: TGTGCCAGCACCCGTGGGTCGGGAGCGGGAGAGACCCAGTACTTC

v_gene: TRBV11-2
d_gene: TRBD1
j_gene: TRBJ2-7
abundance: once
CDR3aa: CASSPPRGRSYEQYF
CDR3nt: TGTGCCAGCAGCCCACCCAGGGGGCGGTCCTACGAGCAGTACTTC

v_gene: TRBV6-1
d_gene: TRBD1
j_gene: TRBJ1-6
abundance: NA
CDR3aa: CASSESAMGQGNSPLHF
CDR3nt: TGTGCCAGCAGTGAATCAGCGATGGGACAGGGGAATTCACCCCTCCACTTT

v_gene: TRBV27
d_gene: NA
j_gene: TRBJ1-1
abundance: NA
CDR3aa: CASSPFGADTEAFF
CDR3nt: TGTGCCAGCAGCCCCTTTGGGGCAGACACTGAAGCTTTCTTT

v_gene: TRBV28
d_gene: TRBD2
j_gene: TRBJ2-1
abundance: NA
CDR3aa: CASSSDGLAGEQFF
CDR3nt: TGTGCCAGCAGTTCAGATGGACTAGCGGGGGAGCAGTTCTTC

v_gene: TRBV29-1
d_gene: TRBD1
j_gene: TRBJ1-2
abundance: NA
CDR3aa: CSVEGQGEGWNGYTF
CDR3nt: TGCAGCGTTGAAGGTCAGGGGGAAGGGTGGAATGGCTACACCTTC

v_gene: TRBV5-1
d_gene: NA
j_gene: TRBJ2-7
abundance: NA
CDR3aa: CASSLGTVTPYEQYF
CDR3nt: TGCGCCAGCAGCTTGGGGACAGTGACGCCCTACGAGCAGTACTTC

v_gene: TRBV7-9
d_gene: NA
j_gene: TRBJ1-1
abundance: NA
CDR3aa: CASSLGSGYGTEAFF
CDR3nt: TGTGCCAGCAGCTTAGGTTCAGGGTACGGCACTGAAGCTTTCTTT

v_gene: TRBV12-5
d_gene: TRBD1
j_gene: TRBJ1-1
abundance: NA
CDR3aa: CASGLTTGVTEAFF
CDR3nt: TGTGCTAGTGGTTTGACAACAGGGGTCACTGAAGCTTTCTTT

v_gene: TRBV28
d_gene: NA
j_gene: TRBJ1-1
abundance: NA
CDR3aa: CASGPSLDRPENTEAFF
CDR3nt: TGTGCCAGCGGCCCCTCCCTCGACAGGCCGGAGAACACTGAAGCTTTCTTT

v_gene: TRBV4-1
d_gene: TRBD2
j_gene: TRBJ2-3
abundance: many
CDR3aa: CASSPNGRGGTDTQYF
CDR3nt: TGCGCCAGCAGCCCTAATGGGCGGGGGGGCACAGATACGCAGTATTTT

v_gene: TRBV11-3
d_gene: TRBD1
j_gene: TRBJ1-5
abundance: once
CDR3aa: CASSWDRGYSNQPQHF
CDR3nt: TGTGCCAGCAGCTGGGACAGGGGCTATAGCAATCAGCCCCAGCATTTT

v_gene: TRBV6-5
d_gene: NA
j_gene: TRBJ1-5
abundance: NA
CDR3aa: CASRETGSKGQPQHF
CDR3nt: TGTGCCAGCAGGGAGACAGGTTCCAAAGGTCAGCCCCAGCATTTT

v_gene: TRBV14
d_gene: NA
j_gene: TRBJ1-1
abundance: NA
CDR3aa: CASSQGGTEAFF
CDR3nt: TGTGCCAGCAGCCAGGGGGGCACTGAAGCTTTCTTT

v_gene: TRBV29-1
d_gene: NA
j_gene: TRBJ1-2
abundance: NA
CDR3aa: CSVAPGGYGYTF
CDR3nt: TGCAGCGTTGCCCCTGGGGGGTATGGCTACACCTTC

v_gene: TRBV30
d_gene: NA
j_gene: TRBJ1-4
abundance: NA
CDR3aa: CAWSGDILEKLFF
CDR3nt: TGTGCCTGGAGTGGGGACATACTTGAAAAACTGTTTTTT

v_gene: TRBV3-1/TRBV3-2
d_gene: TRBD2
j_gene: TRBJ2-7
abundance: NA
CDR3aa: CASSQEAGTRSYEQYF
CDR3nt: TGTGCCAGCAGCCAAGAAGCCGGGACTAGAAGCTACGAGCAGTACTTC

v_gene: TRBV6-4
d_gene: TRBD2
j_gene: TRBJ2-1
abundance: NA
CDR3aa: CASGRTIAGGEQFF
CDR3nt: TGTGCCTCCGGGCGGACTATAGCGGGGGGCGAGCAGTTCTTC

v_gene: TRBV5-1
d_gene: NA
j_gene: TRBJ1-1
abundance: NA
CDR3aa: CASSLRTDYTEAFF
CDR3nt: TGCGCCAGCAGCCTAAGGACAGACTACACTGAAGCTTTCTTT

v_gene: TRBV28
d_gene: TRBD1
j_gene: TRBJ1-3
abundance: NA
CDR3aa: CASNLRGQFFSGNTIYF
CDR3nt: TGTGCCAGCAACCTGAGGGGACAGTTTTTCTCTGGAAACACCATATATTTT

v_gene: TRBV5-1
d_gene: TRBD1
j_gene: TRBJ1-1
abundance: NA
CDR3aa: CASSRGTGGSGNTEAFF
CDR3nt: TGCGCCAGCAGCCGCGGGACAGGGGGTTCTGGTAACACTGAAGCTTTCTTT

v_gene: TRBV7-2
d_gene: TRBD1
j_gene: TRBJ1-1
abundance: once
CDR3aa: CASSKAEGAFTEAFF
CDR3nt: TGTGCCAGCAGCAAAGCCGAGGGGGCCTTTACTGAAGCTTTCTTT

v_gene: TRBV28
d_gene: NA
j_gene: TRBJ1-2
abundance: NA
CDR3aa: CASSGLQGANYGYTF
CDR3nt: TGTGCCAGCAGTGGGCTACAGGGAGCTAACTATGGCTACACCTTC

v_gene: TRBV11-1
d_gene: NA
j_gene: TRBJ1-3
abundance: once
CDR3aa: CASSTGPGNTIYF
CDR3nt: TGTGCCAGCTCGACAGGCCCGGGAAACACCATATATTTT

v_gene: TRBV27
d_gene: TRBD2
j_gene: TRBJ2-5
abundance: NA
CDR3aa: CASSSLTSGGPQTQYF
CDR3nt: TGTGCCAGCAGTTCACTGACTAGCGGGGGGCCGCAGACCCAGTACTTC

v_gene: TRBV3-1/TRBV3-2
d_gene: NA
j_gene: TRBJ1-1
abundance: once
CDR3aa: CASSLTGDTEAFF
CDR3nt: TGTGCCAGCAGCCTCACGGGGGACACTGAAGCTTTCTTT

v_gene: TRBV10-1
d_gene: NA
j_gene: TRBJ1-2
abundance: NA
CDR3aa: CASSENDRSGYTF
CDR3nt: TGCGCCAGCAGCGAAAATGACAGATCCGGCTACACCTTC

v_gene: TRBV14
d_gene: NA
j_gene: TRBJ2-1
abundance: NA
CDR3aa: CASSQGPGLGNEQFF
CDR3nt: TGTGCCAGCAGCCAAGGTCCAGGGCTGGGCAATGAGCAGTTCTTC

v_gene: TRBV4-1
d_gene: TRBD1
j_gene: TRBJ1-5
abundance: NA
CDR3aa: CASSHRQGSGQPQHF
CDR3nt: TGCGCCAGCAGCCACCGACAGGGTTCGGGTCAGCCCCAGCATTTT

v_gene: TRBV19
d_gene: TRBD1
j_gene: TRBJ1-4
abundance: NA
CDR3aa: CASKRAGTVSEKLFF
CDR3nt: TGTGCCAGTAAAAGGGCGGGGACAGTTTCTGAAAAACTGTTTTTT

v_gene: TRBV5-1
d_gene: TRBD2
j_gene: TRBJ2-7
abundance: NA
CDR3aa: CASSLGTSGIGEQYF
CDR3nt: TGCGCCAGCAGCTTGGGGACTAGCGGGATCGGCGAGCAGTACTTC

v_gene: TRBV9
d_gene: TRBD1
j_gene: TRBJ2-7
abundance: NA
CDR3aa: CASSWRQGPYEQYF
CDR3nt: TGTGCCAGCAGCTGGCGACAGGGCCCATACGAGCAGTACTTC

v_gene: TRBV3-1/TRBV3-2
d_gene: NA
j_gene: TRBJ1-1
abundance: NA
CDR3aa: CASSQRQDLGAFF
CDR3nt: TGTGCCAGCAGCCAAAGACAGGACCTCGGTGCTTTCTTT

v_gene: TRBV12-3/TRBV12-4
d_gene: NA
j_gene: TRBJ1-6
abundance: NA
CDR3aa: CASSLQGNSPLHF
CDR3nt: TGTGCCAGCAGTTTGCAGGGAAATTCACCCCTCCACTTT

v_gene: TRBV3-1/TRBV3-2
d_gene: TRBD2
j_gene: TRBJ2-3
abundance: NA
CDR3aa: CASSRKPGLLTQGLAGGLGYTQYF
CDR3nt: TGTGCCAGCAGCCGAAAACCGGGACTGCTCACCCAAGGACTAGCGGGAGGCCTGGGATATACGCAGTATTTT

v_gene: TRBV15
d_gene: TRBD1
j_gene: TRBJ1-2
abundance: NA
CDR3aa: CATSRPGGQGSGYGYTF
CDR3nt: TGTGCCACCAGCAGACCGGGGGGACAGGGCTCTGGCTATGGCTACACCTTC

v_gene: TRBV24-1
d_gene: NA
j_gene: TRBJ2-3
abundance: NA
CDR3aa: CATSARPTIVHTQYF
CDR3nt: TGTGCCACCAGTGCCCGACCGACTATAGTGCATACGCAGTATTTT

v_gene: TRBV19
d_gene: NA
j_gene: TRBJ2-3
abundance: NA
CDR3aa: CASSQRQGLGTDTQYF
CDR3nt: TGTGCCAGTAGTCAACGACAGGGACTAGGCACAGATACGCAGTATTTT

v_gene: TRBV7-2
d_gene: TRBD1
j_gene: TRBJ1-5
abundance: NA
CDR3aa: CASSLERGLVQPQHF
CDR3nt: TGTGCCAGCAGCTTAGAAAGGGGGCTGGTTCAGCCCCAGCATTTT

v_gene: TRBV2
d_gene: TRBD1
j_gene: TRBJ1-2
abundance: NA
CDR3aa: CASRALTGYYGYTF
CDR3nt: TGTGCCAGCAGGGCTCTGACAGGGTACTATGGCTACACCTTC

v_gene: TRBV6-4
d_gene: TRBD1
j_gene: TRBJ2-2
abundance: NA
CDR3aa: CASSPGQGSPGELFF
CDR3nt: TGTGCCAGCAGCCCGGGACAGGGAAGTCCCGGGGAGCTGTTTTTT

v_gene: TRBV3-1/TRBV3-2
d_gene: TRBD1
j_gene: TRBJ1-5
abundance: NA
CDR3aa: CASSQGDRSTQPQHF
CDR3nt: TGTGCCAGCAGCCAGGGGGACAGGTCAACTCAGCCCCAGCATTTT

v_gene: TRBV4-2
d_gene: TRBD2
j_gene: TRBJ2-7
abundance: NA
CDR3aa: CASSPEREPYEQYF
CDR3nt: TGTGCCAGCAGCCCGGAGCGGGAGCCCTACGAGCAGTACTTC

v_gene: TRBV19
d_gene: TRBD1
j_gene: TRBJ1-1
abundance: NA
CDR3aa: CASGGQGLKDTEAFF
CDR3nt: TGTGCCAGTGGGGGACAGGGCCTCAAGGACACTGAAGCTTTCTTT

v_gene: TRBV5-8
d_gene: TRBD1
j_gene: TRBJ1-3
abundance: NA
CDR3aa: CASSLYHRTGSGNTIYF
CDR3nt: TGTGCCAGCAGCCTCTACCATCGGACAGGGTCTGGAAACACCATATATTTT

v_gene: TRBV24-1
d_gene: TRBD2
j_gene: TRBJ2-3
abundance: NA
CDR3aa: CATSEPPGLAGDAQYF
CDR3nt: TGTGCCACCAGTGAGCCTCCGGGACTAGCGGGAGATGCGCAGTATTTT

v_gene: TRBV12-5
d_gene: NA
j_gene: TRBJ1-1
abundance: few
CDR3aa: CASGSPLRGEGMNTEAFF
CDR3nt: TGTGCTAGTGGTTCGCCACTCCGGGGGGAAGGCATGAACACTGAAGCTTTCTTT

v_gene: TRBV2
d_gene: TRBD1
j_gene: TRBJ1-2
abundance: few
CDR3aa: CASSEFLTGANYGYTF
CDR3nt: TGTGCCAGCAGTGAATTTTTGACAGGGGCTAACTATGGCTACACCTTC

v_gene: TRBV2
d_gene: TRBD1
j_gene: TRBJ1-5
abundance: NA
CDR3aa: CASSAGQGGQPQHF
CDR3nt: TGTGCCAGCAGCGCGGGACAGGGAGGACAGCCCCAGCATTTT

v_gene: TRBV5-1
d_gene: TRBD1
j_gene: TRBJ2-1
abundance: NA
CDR3aa: CASRTFKGQSYNEQFF
CDR3nt: TGCGCCAGCAGGACCTTTAAGGGACAGTCCTACAATGAGCAGTTCTTC

v_gene: TRBV27
d_gene: TRBD2
j_gene: TRBJ2-7
abundance: many
CDR3aa: CASSSLGGGLYEQYF
CDR3nt: TGTGCCAGCAGTTCCCTGGGGGGGGGTCTATACGAGCAGTACTTC

v_gene: TRBV30
d_gene: TRBD2
j_gene: TRBJ2-3
abundance: NA
CDR3aa: CAWRESGKADTQYF
CDR3nt: TGTGCCTGGAGGGAGAGCGGGAAGGCGGATACGCAGTATTTT

v_gene: TRBV29-1
d_gene: NA
j_gene: TRBJ2-7
abundance: NA
CDR3aa: CSVVRGLPGEQYF
CDR3nt: TGCAGCGTTGTCAGGGGCCTTCCAGGCGAGCAGTACTTC

v_gene: TRBV12-5
d_gene: NA
j_gene: TRBJ1-5
abundance: NA
CDR3aa: CASGLATANGQPQHF
CDR3nt: TGTGCTAGTGGTTTGGCGACAGCAAACGGTCAGCCCCAGCATTTT